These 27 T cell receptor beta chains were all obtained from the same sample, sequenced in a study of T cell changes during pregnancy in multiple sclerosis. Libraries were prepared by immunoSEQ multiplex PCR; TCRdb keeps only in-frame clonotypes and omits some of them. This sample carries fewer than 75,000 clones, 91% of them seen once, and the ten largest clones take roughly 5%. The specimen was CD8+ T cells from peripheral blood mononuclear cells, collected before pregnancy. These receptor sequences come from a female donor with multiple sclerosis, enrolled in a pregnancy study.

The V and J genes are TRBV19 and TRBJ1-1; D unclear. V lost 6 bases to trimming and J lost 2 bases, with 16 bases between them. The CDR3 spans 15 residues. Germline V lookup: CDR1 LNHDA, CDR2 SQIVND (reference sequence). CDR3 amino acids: CASRQLPEANTEAFF. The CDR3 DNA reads TGTGCCAGTAGACAACTGCCCGAGGCAAACACTGAAGCTTTCTTT.

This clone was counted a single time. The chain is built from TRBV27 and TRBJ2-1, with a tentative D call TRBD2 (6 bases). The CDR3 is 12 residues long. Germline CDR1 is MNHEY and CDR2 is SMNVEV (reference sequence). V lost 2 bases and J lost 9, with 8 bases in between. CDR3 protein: CASSLEGGEQFF. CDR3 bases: TGTGCCAGCAGTTTAGAGGGAGGTGAGCAGTTCTTC.

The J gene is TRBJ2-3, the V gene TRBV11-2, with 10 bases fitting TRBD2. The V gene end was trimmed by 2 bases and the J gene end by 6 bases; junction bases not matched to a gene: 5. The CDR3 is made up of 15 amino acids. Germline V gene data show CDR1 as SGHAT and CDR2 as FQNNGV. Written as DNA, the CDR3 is TGTGCCAGCAGCTTACAGCGGGGGGGCCCGGATACGCAGTATTTT. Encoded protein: CASSLQRGGPDTQYF.

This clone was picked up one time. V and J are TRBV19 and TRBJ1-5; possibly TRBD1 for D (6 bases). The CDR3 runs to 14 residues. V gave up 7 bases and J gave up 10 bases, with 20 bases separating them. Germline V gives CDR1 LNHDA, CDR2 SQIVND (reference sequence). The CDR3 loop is CASTLQGPSLPQHF. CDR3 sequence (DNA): TGTGCCAGTACTCTACAGGGCCCAAGTTTACCCCAGCATTTT.

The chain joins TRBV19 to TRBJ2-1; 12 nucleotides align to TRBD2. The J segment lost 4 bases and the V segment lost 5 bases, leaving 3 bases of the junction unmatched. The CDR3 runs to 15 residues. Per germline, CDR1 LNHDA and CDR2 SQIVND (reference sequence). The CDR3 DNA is TGTGCCAGTAGTGTCGGACTAGCGGGATACAATGAGCAGTTCTTC. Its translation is CASSVGLAGYNEQFF. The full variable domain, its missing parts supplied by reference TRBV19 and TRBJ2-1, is DGGITQSPKYLFRKEGQNVTLSCEQNLNHDAMYWYRQDPGQGLRLIYYSQIVNDFQKGDIAEGYSVSREKKESFPLTVTSAQKNPTAFYLCASSVGLAGYNEQFFGPGTRLTVL.

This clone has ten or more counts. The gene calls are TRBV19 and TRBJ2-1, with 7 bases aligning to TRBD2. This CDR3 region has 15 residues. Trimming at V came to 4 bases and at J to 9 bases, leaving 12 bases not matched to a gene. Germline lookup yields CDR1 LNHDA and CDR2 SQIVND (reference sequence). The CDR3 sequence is CASSTFRGGASEQFF. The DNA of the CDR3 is TGTGCCAGTAGTACTTTTCGCGGGGGAGCATCTGAGCAGTTCTTC.

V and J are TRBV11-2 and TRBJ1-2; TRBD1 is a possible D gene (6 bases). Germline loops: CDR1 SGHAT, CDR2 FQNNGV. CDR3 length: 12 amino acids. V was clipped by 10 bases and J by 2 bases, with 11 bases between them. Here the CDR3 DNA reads TGTGCCACCCAGGGGCGAAACTATGGCTACACCTTC. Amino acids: CATQGRNYGYTF.

CDR3 sequence reads: CASSQLLAGTDTQYF. The CDR3 DNA reads TGCGCCAGCAGCCAATTACTAGCGGGCACAGATACGCAGTATTTT. The gene calls are TRBV4-1 and TRBJ2-3, with 8 bases that match TRBD2. Per germline, CDR1 MGHRA and CDR2 YSYEKL. The CDR3 loop spans 15 amino acids. The trim removed 2 bases at V and 1 base at J, leaving 2 bases unmatched.

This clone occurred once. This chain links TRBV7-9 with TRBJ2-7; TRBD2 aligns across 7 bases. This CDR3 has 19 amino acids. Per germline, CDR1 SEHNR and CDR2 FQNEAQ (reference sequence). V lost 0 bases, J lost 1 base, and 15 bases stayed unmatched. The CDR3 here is CASSLAAYGRGFLSYEQYF. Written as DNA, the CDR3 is TGTGCCAGCAGCTTAGCGGCTTATGGGCGGGGGTTTCTTTCCTACGAGCAGTACTTC.

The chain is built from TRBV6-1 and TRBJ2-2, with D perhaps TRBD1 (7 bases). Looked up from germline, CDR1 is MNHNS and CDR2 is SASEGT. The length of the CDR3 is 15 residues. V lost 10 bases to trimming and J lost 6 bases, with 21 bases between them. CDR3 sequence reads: CATDRETGIAGELFF. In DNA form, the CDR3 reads TGTGCCACAGACCGGGAGACAGGGATCGCCGGGGAGCTGTTTTTT.

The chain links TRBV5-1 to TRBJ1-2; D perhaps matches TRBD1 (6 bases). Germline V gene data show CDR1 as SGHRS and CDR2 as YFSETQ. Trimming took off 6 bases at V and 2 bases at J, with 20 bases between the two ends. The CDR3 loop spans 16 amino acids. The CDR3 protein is CASTKYAGDGNYGYTF. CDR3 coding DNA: TGCGCCAGCACGAAATACGCAGGGGATGGAAACTATGGCTACACCTTC.

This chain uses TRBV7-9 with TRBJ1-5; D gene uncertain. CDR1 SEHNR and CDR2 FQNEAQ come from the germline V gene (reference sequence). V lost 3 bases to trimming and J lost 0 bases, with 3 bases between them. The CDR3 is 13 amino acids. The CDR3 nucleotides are TGTGCCAGCAGCTTCGGTAGCAATCAGCCCCAGCATTTT. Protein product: CASSFGSNQPQHF.

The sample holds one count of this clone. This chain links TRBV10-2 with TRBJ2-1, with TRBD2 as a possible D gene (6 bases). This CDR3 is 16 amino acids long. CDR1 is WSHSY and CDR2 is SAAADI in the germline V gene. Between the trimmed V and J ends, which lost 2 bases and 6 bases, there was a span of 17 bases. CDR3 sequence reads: CASSEVPLAPFNEQFF. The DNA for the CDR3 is TGCGCCAGCAGTGAGGTCCCACTAGCCCCATTCAATGAGCAGTTCTTC.

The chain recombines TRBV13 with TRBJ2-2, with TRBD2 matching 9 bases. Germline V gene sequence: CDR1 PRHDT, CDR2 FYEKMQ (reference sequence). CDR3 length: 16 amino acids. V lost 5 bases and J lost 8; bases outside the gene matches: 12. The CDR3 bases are TGTGCCAGCAGCCGCGACCAAGCGGGGGGAAGAGGGGAGCTGTTTTTT. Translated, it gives CASSRDQAGGRGELFF.

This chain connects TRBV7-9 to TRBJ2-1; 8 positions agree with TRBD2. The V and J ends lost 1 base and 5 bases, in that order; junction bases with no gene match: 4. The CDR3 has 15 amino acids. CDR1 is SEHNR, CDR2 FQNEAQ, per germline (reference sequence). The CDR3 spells CASSLELAEDNEQFF. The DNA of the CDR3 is TGTGCCAGCAGCTTAGAACTAGCGGAGGACAATGAGCAGTTCTTC.

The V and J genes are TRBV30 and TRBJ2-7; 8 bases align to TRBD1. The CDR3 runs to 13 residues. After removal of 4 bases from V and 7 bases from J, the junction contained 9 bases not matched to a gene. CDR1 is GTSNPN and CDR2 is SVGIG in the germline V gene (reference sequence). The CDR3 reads CAWNWQGAEEQYF. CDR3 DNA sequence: TGTGCCTGGAATTGGCAGGGGGCTGAAGAGCAGTACTTC.

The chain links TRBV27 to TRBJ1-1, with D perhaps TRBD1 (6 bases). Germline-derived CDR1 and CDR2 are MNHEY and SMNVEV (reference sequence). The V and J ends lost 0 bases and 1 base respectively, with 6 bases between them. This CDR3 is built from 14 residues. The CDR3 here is CASSLSTGNTEAFF. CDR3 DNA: TGTGCCAGCAGTTTATCGACAGGGAACACTGAAGCTTTCTTT.

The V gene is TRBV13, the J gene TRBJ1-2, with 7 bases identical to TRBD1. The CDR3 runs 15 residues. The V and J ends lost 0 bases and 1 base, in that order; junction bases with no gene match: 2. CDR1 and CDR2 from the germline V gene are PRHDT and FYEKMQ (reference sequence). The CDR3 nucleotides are TGTGCCAGCAGCTTAGGAGGGGGCGGTAACTATGGCTACACCTTC. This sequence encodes CASSLGGGGNYGYTF.

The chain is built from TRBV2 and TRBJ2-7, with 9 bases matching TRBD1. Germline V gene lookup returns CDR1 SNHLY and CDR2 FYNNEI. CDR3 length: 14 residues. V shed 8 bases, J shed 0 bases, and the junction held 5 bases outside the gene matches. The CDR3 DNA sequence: TGTGCCAGCTCGGACAGGGGCCTCTCCTACGAGCAGTACTTC. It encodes CASSDRGLSYEQYF.

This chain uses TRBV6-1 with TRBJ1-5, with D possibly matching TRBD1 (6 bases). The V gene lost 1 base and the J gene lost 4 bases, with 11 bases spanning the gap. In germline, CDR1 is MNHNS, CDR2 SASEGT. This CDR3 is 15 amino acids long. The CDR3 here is CASSEEITGNQPQHF. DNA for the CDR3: TGTGCCAGCAGTGAAGAAATTACAGGGAATCAGCCCCAGCATTTT.

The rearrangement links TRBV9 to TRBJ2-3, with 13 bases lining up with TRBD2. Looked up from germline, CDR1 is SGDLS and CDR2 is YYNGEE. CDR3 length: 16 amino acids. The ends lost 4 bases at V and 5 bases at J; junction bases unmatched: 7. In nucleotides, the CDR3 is TGTGCCAGCAGCCCATCCGGGACTAGCGGGGTAGATACGCAGTATTTT. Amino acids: CASSPSGTSGVDTQYF.

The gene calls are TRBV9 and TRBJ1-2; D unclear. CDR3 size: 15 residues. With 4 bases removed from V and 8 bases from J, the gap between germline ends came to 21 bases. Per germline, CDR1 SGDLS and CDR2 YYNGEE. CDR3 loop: CASSPTDTFVGGYTF. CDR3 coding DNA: TGTGCCAGCAGCCCCACAGACACCTTCGTAGGCGGCTACACCTTC.

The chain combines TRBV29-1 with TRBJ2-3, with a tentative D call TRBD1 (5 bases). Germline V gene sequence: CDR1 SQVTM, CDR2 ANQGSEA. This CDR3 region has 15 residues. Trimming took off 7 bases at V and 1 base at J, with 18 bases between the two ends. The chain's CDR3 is CSGIDVGVGTDTQYF. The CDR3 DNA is TGCAGCGGAATTGATGTAGGGGTAGGCACAGATACGCAGTATTTT.

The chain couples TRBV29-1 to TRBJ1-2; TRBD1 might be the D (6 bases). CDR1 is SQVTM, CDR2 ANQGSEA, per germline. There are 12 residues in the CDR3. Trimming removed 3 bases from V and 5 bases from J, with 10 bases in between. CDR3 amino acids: CSVDRQGYGYTF. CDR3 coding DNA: TGCAGCGTTGATCGGCAGGGGTATGGCTACACCTTC.

CDR3 in amino acids: CASSIGSGVYEQYF. The CDR3 DNA is TGTGCCAGCAGCATAGGATCCGGGGTCTACGAGCAGTACTTC. The chain couples TRBV5-6 to TRBJ2-7, with a possible D match to TRBD2 (5 bases). V was trimmed by 4 bases and J by 3 bases, leaving 14 bases between them. The CDR3 extends over 14 amino acids. In germline, CDR1 is SGHDT, CDR2 YYEEEE.

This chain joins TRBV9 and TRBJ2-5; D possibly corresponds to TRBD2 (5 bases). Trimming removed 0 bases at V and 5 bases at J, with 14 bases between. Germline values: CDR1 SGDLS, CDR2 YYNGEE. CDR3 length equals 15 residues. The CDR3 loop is CASSVAASGWETQYF. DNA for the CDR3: TGTGCCAGCAGCGTAGCTGCGAGCGGCTGGGAGACCCAGTACTTC.

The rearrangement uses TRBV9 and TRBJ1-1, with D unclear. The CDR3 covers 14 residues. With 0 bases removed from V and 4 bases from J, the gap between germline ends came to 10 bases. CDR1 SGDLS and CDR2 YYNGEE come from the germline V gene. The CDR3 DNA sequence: TGTGCCAGCAGCGTAGACCGCGGAGGCACTGAAGCTTTCTTT. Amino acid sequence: CASSVDRGGTEAFF.